The 3 T cell receptor beta chains below come from one sample, sequenced in a study of blood T cell repertoires in COVID-19 (dated by TCRdb to about 2020). The library was generated by the immunoSEQ multiplex PCR assay. TCRdb limited this immuneACCESS table to in-frame rearrangements with V and J called. A share of clones is missing; checked studies link under half to unresolved V genes, and the rest is unexplained. Within this sample are roughly 99,000 clones, with roughly 88% of them counted one time only. The top ten clonotypes cover 2.1% of the sample. Sequencing was performed on peripheral blood. The receptor set was obtained from a man aged 50 to 59 with COVID-19, enrolled during active disease.

The DNA of the CDR3 is TGTGCCATCAGCTTATCAGGGAGGAATCAGCCCCAGCATTTT. This encodes CAISLSGRNQPQHF. This chain links TRBV10-3 with TRBJ1-5; TRBD1 might be the D (5 bases). The length of the CDR3 is 14 residues. Germline CDR1 and CDR2: ENHRY and SYGVKD. Trimming removed 6 bases at V and 4 bases at J, with 13 bases between.

The chain is built from TRBV10-3 and TRBJ1-6; possible D gene TRBD1, 5 bases. V gave up 7 bases and J gave up 2 bases, with 9 bases separating them. The CDR3 runs to 14 residues. Germline lookup yields CDR1 ENHRY and CDR2 SYGVKD. For the CDR3, the DNA is TGTGCCATCACTCCCAGGGCCTATAATTCACCCCTCCACTTT. This sequence encodes CAITPRAYNSPLHF.

V usage is TRBV19 and J usage is TRBJ2-1; weak D call: TRBD2 (7 bases). Germline-derived CDR1 and CDR2 are LNHDA and SQIVND (reference sequence). The CDR3 sequence is 15 residues long. The ends were cut back, 3 bases at V and 4 bases at J, with 13 bases in the middle. CDR3 sequence: CASSIGGGSYNEQFF. CDR3 DNA: TGTGCCAGTAGTATCGGCGGGGGCTCTTACAATGAGCAGTTCTTC.